This TCR beta chain was recovered during a study of cytomegalovirus exposure and HLA in healthy donors. Regarding the study as a whole: Common viral pathogens (according to a later analysis) appeared linked to several of the most significant clusters.

This clone was counted only a few times. The target antigen is unknown. This CDR3 comprises 13 residues. V was trimmed by 6 bases and J by 9 bases, leaving 15 bases between them. Germline assignment: CDR1 MNHNY and CDR2 SVGAGI (reference sequence). Primers: 60 Vbeta forward and 13 Jbeta reverse. Method: immunoSEQ multiplex PCR; TCRdb's copy keeps in-frame clones and lacks some. The repertoire holds some 120,000 clones, roughly two thirds seen once, with approximately 1.5% in the top ten. This TCR came from a man aged 25 to 40 in good health and CMV-seropositive. The sequenced sample was PBMCs. The rearrangement links TRBV6-6 to TRBJ2-1; a possible D gene is TRBD2 (6 bases). CDR3 in amino acids: CASSPGGAGEQFF. CDR3 coding DNA: TGTGCCAGCAGCCCCGGCGGGGCTGGTGAGCAGTTCTTC.